This is a list of T cell receptor beta chains from one sample in a study of response to subunit inactivated influenza vaccine. TCRdb itself ran the RT-PCR reads through MiXCR, one entry per CDR3 protein. Of roughly 540,000 distinct CDR3 sequences in the sample, less than 25% were seen once. These data were also reused for a study on T cells expressing NK-cell markers.

Sample: CD4+ T cells sorted from PBMCs, taken about 12 days after vaccination. The receptors were sampled from a man aged 50 to 60 who received an inactivated influenza vaccine. The CDR3 runs from the conserved cysteine through the conserved F or W. A D gene is named only where the DNA matches it firmly. Where a row states a size, it is once, few, many or the class of an expanded clone; other rows omit it.

V	J	D	size	CDR3	DNA
TRBV10-3	TRBJ2-6	TRBD1	.	CAAGDRENSGANVLTF	TGTGCTGCTGGGGACAGAGAGAACTCTGGGGCCAACGTCCTGACTTTC
TRBV4-3	TRBJ2-3	.	.	CASSQDWPGGTDTQYF	TGCGCCAGCAGCCAAGATTGGCCAGGGGGCACAGATACGCAGTATTTT
TRBV28	TRBJ2-2	TRBD2	few	CASLAGGRVTGELFF	TGTGCCAGCCTAGCGGGGGGGCGCGTCACCGGGGAGCTGTTTTTT
TRBV7-2	TRBJ2-5	TRBD1	few	CASSPTRQGVRMETQYF	TGTGCCAGCAGCCCGACCCGACAGGGAGTGAGAATGGAGACCCAGTACTTC
TRBV15	TRBJ1-4	.	few	CATSGWTDEKLFF	TGTGCCACCAGCGGATGGACGGACGAAAAACTGTTTTTT
TRBV12-3/TRBV12-4	TRBJ2-3	TRBD1	.	CASKIGGLPTDTQYF	TGTGCCAGCAAAATAGGGGGCCTCCCCACAGATACGCAGTATTTT
TRBV7-2	TRBJ1-4	TRBD1	.	CASSLGQRQKLFF	TGTGCCAGCAGCTTGGGACAGCGCCAAAAACTGTTTTTT
TRBV2	TRBJ2-3	.	few	CASSRGGFQDTQYF	TGTGCCAGCTCTAGGGGGGGCTTTCAAGATACGCAGTATTTT
TRBV5-6	TRBJ1-1	.	.	CASRTATMNTEAFF	TGTGCCAGCAGGACAGCGACGATGAACACTGAAGCTTTCTTT
TRBV29-1	TRBJ1-2	.	many	CSVKEPRFDGYTF	TGCAGCGTCAAAGAACCCAGGTTTGATGGCTACACCTTC
TRBV11-2	TRBJ2-1	TRBD2	few	CASSLDSTSGTSSYNEQFF	TGTGCCAGCAGCTTAGATAGCACTAGCGGGACTAGCTCCTACAATGAGCAGTTCTTC
TRBV7-2	TRBJ1-5	.	many	CASSVTGQNQPQHF	TGTGCCAGCAGCGTTACAGGGCAGAATCAGCCCCAGCATTTT
TRBV11-1	TRBJ1-4	.	few	CASSLPRAGKQTNEKLFF	TGTGCCAGCAGCTTACCTAGGGCAGGGAAACAAACTAATGAAAAACTGTTTTTT
TRBV9	TRBJ2-1	.	.	CASSVHWSSYNEQFF	TGTGCCAGCAGCGTTCACTGGAGCTCCTACAATGAGCAGTTCTTC